This TCR beta chain was captured in a study of blood T cell repertoires in COVID-19. On the study more broadly: Acute and convalescent COVID-19 specimens originated in the United States, Italy and Spain.

This clone has just a few counts. In the study's own analysis: From reference gene primer amplification, estimates of nucleated cell counts were derived. Clones were sequenced by immunoSEQ multiplex PCR, and TCRdb holds only the in-frame ones, with some missing. V and J calls plus clone size are reproduced from that table; the DNA served to infer D and trimming. Of tens of thousands of clones in the sample, around 83% are singletons; the top ten hold about 4%. The CDR3 totals 15 residues. With 1 base removed from V and 11 bases from J, the gap between germline ends came to 20 bases. Germline CDR1 and CDR2: SGHTA and FQGNSA.

The rearrangement links TRBV7-2 to TRBJ1-1; D might be TRBD1 (5 bases). The sequence was collected from a man between 65 and 85 years old with active COVID-19. The source material was peripheral blood. In DNA form, the CDR3 reads TGTGCCAGCAGCTTAGGACAGACACCCGTAATCGGGGCTTTCTTT. Its translation: CASSLGQTPVIGAFF.